Ten or more counts support the clone carrying this TCR beta chain. Antigen specificity is unknown. These data belong to a study of blood T cells in healthy people across ages. Points from the study as a whole: Investigators viewed diversity estimates from one million T cells as underestimates, the study reported.

A second PCR, run for about 6 to 11 cycles, used a sample-barcoded 5' primer plus a J-beta primer mix. MiXCR, run by TCRdb on the 5' RACE reads, gives a single entry per CDR3 protein. The profile shows some 670,000 distinct CDR3 sequences, around 50% of them singletons. Sample: blood. This TCR was sampled from a woman of 80 years or more in good health.

The CDR3 protein is CASSWASTDTQYF. The CDR3 region has the DNA TGTGCCAGCAGTTGGGCGAGCACAGATACGCAGTATTTT. This sequence joins TRBV28 and TRBJ2-3; no reliable D call. This CDR3 has 13 residues. Trimming took 4 bases from V and 0 from J, leaving 5 bases between them. Germline V CDR1 and CDR2: MDHEN, SYDVKM.